The rows below give T cell receptor beta chains drawn from one sample of a study of a mutant IDH1 vaccine in newly diagnosed glioma. Their antigens are not known. Profiled with immunoSEQ multiplex PCR; TCRdb holds only in-frame clones, not every one. The repertoire consists of 9,500 to 12,000 clones, with more than 75% occurring once and the leading ten covering 4.5% to 7.5%. The sample here was PBMCs, taken from a glioma patient whose treatment included an IDH1 peptide vaccine. The receptors here all came from a woman aged 40 to 49 with glioma. Some clones in this sample may be carry-over from other donors' samples. Each CDR3 is given with its conserved first and last residue. D genes are given only for firm matches. The size field is filled for only some rows; it gives once, few, many or a size class.

TRBJ1-2,NA,NA,TRBV5-6,TGTGCCAGCAGCTTGCAGGGCAACTATGGCTACACCTTC,CASSLQGNYGYTF
TRBJ1-1,NA,NA,TRBV6-6,TGTGCCAGCAGAACCTCCCAGGAGAACACTGAAGCTTTCTTT,CASRTSQENTEAFF
TRBJ2-1,NA,NA,TRBV6-4,TGTGCCAGCAGTGGCCGGGACTCCGATTACAATGAGCAGTTCTTC,CASSGRDSDYNEQFF
TRBJ2-2,NA,NA,TRBV7-9,TGTGCCAGCAGCTTAGCACGCGGAAATTCGAACACCGGGGAGCTGTTTTTT,CASSLARGNSNTGELFF
TRBJ1-1,NA,NA,TRBV5-1,TGCGCCAGCAGCTTGAACCGGAACACTGAAGCTTTCTTT,CASSLNRNTEAFF
TRBJ2-5,NA,NA,TRBV10-3,TGTGCCATCAGTGAGCCCGACGAGGGGTCCGAGACCCAGTACTTC,CAISEPDEGSETQYF
TRBJ1-2,NA,NA,TRBV6-1,TGTGCCACCGAGGAAGACGGCCTTAACTATGGCTACACCTTC,CATEEDGLNYGYTF
TRBJ2-3,NA,NA,TRBV7-9,TGTGCCAGCAGCTACGTCGGTGCCACAGATACGCAGTATTTT,CASSYVGATDTQYF
TRBJ2-6,NA,NA,TRBV4-2,TGTGCCAGCAGCCAGTCGACACAAACGACCGGGGCCAACGTCCTGACTTTC,CASSQSTQTTGANVLTF
TRBJ2-2,NA,NA,TRBV11-2,TGTGCCAGCAGCTCCCCCCGCGGGGTAACCGGGGAGCTGTTTTTT,CASSSPRGVTGELFF
TRBJ1-6,NA,NA,TRBV5-4,TGTGCCAGCAGCCCTTGGACTGACTATAATTCACCCCTCCACTTT,CASSPWTDYNSPLHF
TRBJ2-7,NA,few,TRBV10-3,TGTGCCATCAGTGAGTCCGGATTCTACGAGCAGTACTTC,CAISESGFYEQYF
TRBJ1-6,TRBD1,NA,TRBV7-9,TGTGCCAGCAGCCCAGACAGGGGGGGCAATTCACCCCTCCACTTT,CASSPDRGGNSPLHF
TRBJ2-2,NA,few,TRBV13,TGTGCCACCGGAAACACCGGGGAGCTGTTTTTT,CATGNTGELFF
TRBJ2-6,NA,once,TRBV2,TGTGCCAGCAGTGAAGGGGTAAACGGGGCCAACGTCCTGACTTTC,CASSEGVNGANVLTF
TRBJ2-3,TRBD2,NA,TRBV6-4,TGTGCCAGCAGTGACTCGAGCGGGGGCGGGGGAGATACGCAGTATTTT,CASSDSSGGGGDTQYF
TRBJ2-2,NA,NA,TRBV7-6,TGTGCCAGCAGCCAGCGGATGGGGAACACCGGGGAGCTGTTTTTT,CASSQRMGNTGELFF
TRBJ2-1,TRBD1,NA,TRBV18,TGTGCCAGCTACTCCGGGACAGGGCTCTACAATGAGCAGTTCTTC,CASYSGTGLYNEQFF
TRBJ2-5,TRBD2,NA,TRBV5-1,TGCGCCAGCAGCCCGGGACTAGCGGGGGGGCGAAAGACCCAGTACTTC,CASSPGLAGGRKTQYF